These 20 T cell receptor beta chains were all obtained from the same sample, sequenced in a study of cytomegalovirus exposure and HLA in healthy donors. The primer mix had 60 Vbeta and 13 Jbeta primers. Some clones are missing from TCRdb's copy, which holds only in-frame ones; the method was immunoSEQ multiplex PCR. Among tens of thousands of clones listed, roughly 80% were seen once. What was sequenced was PBMCs. The source of these receptors is a male donor in good health and CMV-seropositive.

V is TRBV19 and J is TRBJ1-5, with 9 bases matching TRBD1. V shed 7 bases and J 4 bases; nucleotides not matched to a gene: 5. The CDR3 has 14 amino acids. Per the germline V gene, CDR1 is LNHDA and CDR2 is SQIVND (reference sequence). The DNA for the CDR3 is TGTGCCAGTATTTCGGGACAGGGAAATCAGCCCCAGCATTTT. Translated, it gives CASISGQGNQPQHF.

V and J are TRBV29-1 and TRBJ2-7; D possibly corresponds to TRBD1 (5 bases). Germline V CDR1 and CDR2: SQVTM, ANQGSEA. This CDR3 comprises 13 residues. V shed 4 bases and J shed 0 bases, with 10 bases lying between them. The CDR3 DNA is TGCAGCGTTGCGGGCAGGGTCTCCTACGAGCAGTACTTC. Translation: CSVAGRVSYEQYF.

The chain employs TRBV27 and TRBJ2-5, with 11 positions matching TRBD2. The trim removed 4 bases at V and 1 base at J, leaving 8 bases unmatched. From germline, CDR1 is MNHEY and CDR2 SMNVEV (reference sequence). The CDR3 totals 17 residues. CDR3 DNA: TGTGCCAGCAGTTCGCGGTGGCTAGCGGGGGGCCAAGAGACCCAGTACTTC. Protein: CASSSRWLAGGQETQYF.

This sequence joins TRBV6-1 and TRBJ2-3; 12 nucleotides match TRBD2. CDR1 and CDR2 (germline): MNHNS, SASEGT. V dropped 4 bases and J dropped 4; count of bases not matched to a gene: 3. The CDR3 totals 15 residues. The CDR3 loop is CASSGSSGGADTQYF. The CDR3 coding sequence is TGTGCCAGCAGTGGATCTAGCGGGGGGGCAGATACGCAGTATTTT.

The chain combines TRBV14 with TRBJ2-3; 8 bases fit TRBD2. Germline CDR1 is SGHDN and CDR2 is FVKESK. This CDR3 has 15 amino acids. The junction had 9 bases not matched to a gene; V was cut back by 4 bases and J by 6 bases. The CDR3 here is CASSRPGGRRDTQYF. CDR3 nucleotide sequence: TGTGCCAGCAGCCGGCCGGGCGGGAGGCGGGATACGCAGTATTTT.

The gene calls are TRBV2 and TRBJ2-7, with D possibly being TRBD2 (7 bases). The CDR3 is 14 amino acids. Between the trimmed V and J ends, which lost 9 bases and 0 bases, there was a span of 15 bases. Germline-derived CDR1 and CDR2 are SNHLY and FYNNEI. CDR3 bases: TGTGCCAGGGGAGGGCGGGACACCTCCTACGAGCAGTACTTC. This translates into CARGGRDTSYEQYF.

This chain connects TRBV7-2 to TRBJ2-7, with D maybe TRBD1 (5 bases). The CDR3 has 14 residues. The V end lost 1 base, the J end lost 1 base, and 8 bases lay between the germline ends. Germline CDR1 reads SGHTA; CDR2 reads FQGNSA. The CDR3 loop is CASSLGGRSYEQYF. The CDR3 nucleotides are TGTGCCAGCAGCTTAGGGGGCAGGTCCTACGAGCAGTACTTC.

The chain recombines TRBV10-3 with TRBJ1-2; perhaps TRBD1 as D (5 bases). Germline assignment: CDR1 ENHRY and CDR2 SYGVKD. V was clipped by 2 bases and J by 3 bases, with 19 bases between them. The CDR3 length is 17 residues. CDR3 region: CAISEPQFSGFDYGYTF. The CDR3 DNA reads TGTGCCATCAGTGAGCCCCAGTTCTCAGGGTTCGACTATGGCTACACCTTC.

The CDR3 spells CASRLNTLAKNIQYF. The CDR3 bases are TGTGCCAGCAGACTAAACACTCTAGCCAAAAACATTCAGTACTTC. The rearrangement links TRBV2 to TRBJ2-4; no reliable D call. V dropped 6 bases and J dropped 0 bases, with 12 bases sitting between them. Germline CDR1 is SNHLY and CDR2 is FYNNEI. The CDR3 runs 15 residues.

This clone is deemed medium-sized. The V call is TRBV9, the J call TRBJ1-2, with D possibly being TRBD1 (5 bases). The CDR3 spans 15 residues. Germline V gene data show CDR1 as SGDLS and CDR2 as YYNGEE. V was shortened by 4 bases and J by 5 bases, with 18 bases between the two germline ends. The CDR3 coding sequence is TGTGCCAGCAGCACCCGACAGTTCCCGGTTTATGGCTACACCTTC. Translation gives CASSTRQFPVYGYTF.

The rearrangement links TRBV6-1 to TRBJ2-7; D might be TRBD1 (6 bases). The CDR3 has 13 amino acids. The germline V gene has CDR1 MNHNS and CDR2 SASEGT. Trimming removed 4 bases from V and 0 bases from J, with 7 bases in between. CDR3 DNA: TGTGCCAGCAGTGGAGGGGGCTCCTACGAGCAGTACTTC. The encoded protein is CASSGGGSYEQYF.

The V gene is TRBV29-1, the J gene TRBJ2-7; 11 positions agree with TRBD1. The CDR3 length is 13 residues. Trimming took 1 base from V and 6 from J; bases not matched to a gene: 2. Germline lookup yields CDR1 SQVTM and CDR2 ANQGSEA. The CDR3 DNA sequence: TGCAGCGTTGAAGTTGGGACAGGGGGCGAGCAGTACTTC. Translation gives CSVEVGTGGEQYF.

V gene TRBV2 combines with J gene TRBJ1-5; possibly TRBD1 for D (6 bases). In germline, CDR1 is SNHLY, CDR2 FYNNEI. The CDR3 sequence is 15 residues long. Trimming took off 2 bases at V and 7 bases at J, with 15 bases between the two ends. CDR3 DNA sequence: TGTGCCAGCAGTGAATGGCAGGGGATTAGGCAGCCCCAGCATTTT. Translation gives CASSEWQGIRQPQHF. The full variable domain, rest sourced from reference TRBV2 and TRBJ1-5, is EPEVTQTPSHQVTQMGQEVILRCVPISNHLYFYWYRQILGQKVEFLVSFYNNEISEKSEIFDDQFSVERPDGSNFTLKIRSTKLEDSAMYFCASSEWQGIRQPQHFGDGTRLSIL.

This clone was recorded once. The chain employs TRBV15 and TRBJ2-3, with 7 bases that match TRBD2. CDR1 LNHNV and CDR2 YYDKDF come from the germline V gene (reference sequence). The CDR3 sequence is 16 residues long. Trimming cost V 1 base and J 1 base; bases outside gene matches: 5. DNA of the CDR3: TGTGCCACCAGCAGAGGGGGCAGCGGGGGCACAGATACGCAGTATTTT. Its translation is CATSRGGSGGTDTQYF.

The chain has TRBV6-7 and TRBJ1-3; D ambiguous. TRBV6-7 is designated an ORF whose function remains uncertain. The CDR3 is made up of 14 amino acids. V was pared by 9 bases and J by 4 bases, with 16 bases between. The CDR3 nucleotides are TGTGCCAGGGTAGACTTAACTGGGGGAAACACCATATATTTT. Its protein product is CARVDLTGGNTIYF.

The V call is TRBV6-5, the J call TRBJ1-1; D is uncertain. V shed 6 bases and J shed 7 bases, with 9 bases lying between them. CDR3 length equals 11 residues. CDR1 MNHEY and CDR2 SVGAGI come from the germline V gene. In DNA form, the CDR3 reads TGTGCCAGCAGGGACGCGGGTGAAGCTTTCTTT. It is translated as CASRDAGEAFF.

V usage is TRBV15 and J usage is TRBJ1-4; the match to TRBD1 covers 7 bases. V lost 1 base to trimming and J lost 5 bases; unmatched junction nucleotides: 10. The CDR3 spans 17 residues. Germline V gene lookup returns CDR1 LNHNV and CDR2 YYDKDF (reference sequence). DNA of the CDR3: TGTGCCACCAGCAGAGCGGGGACAGTTAGGACGAATGAAAAACTGTTTTTT. This gives the protein CATSRAGTVRTNEKLFF.

The V call is TRBV4-3, the J call TRBJ2-7; 7 nucleotides line up with TRBD1. CDR3 size: 15 residues. The trim removed 4 bases at V and 0 bases at J, leaving 6 bases unmatched. Per the germline V gene, CDR1 is LGHNA and CDR2 is YSLEER. Here the CDR3 DNA reads TGCGCCAGCAGCCGAGGGACAGACACCTCCTACGAGCAGTACTTC. It translates to CASSRGTDTSYEQYF.

The rearrangement uses TRBV20-1 and TRBJ2-7, with a weak D call TRBD1 (6 bases). Germline CDR1 and CDR2: DFQATT and SNEGSKA (reference sequence). The length of the CDR3 is 11 residues. The germline V and J ends were trimmed by 6 bases and 7 bases, with 13 bases remaining between them. The CDR3 spells CSAPTGQEQYF. The CDR3 DNA reads as TGCAGTGCACCAACAGGGCAAGAGCAGTACTTC.

The chain recombines TRBV5-4 with TRBJ2-2; the D gene is possibly TRBD1 (6 bases). This CDR3 has 15 amino acids. V lost 4 bases, J lost 4 bases, and 14 bases lay in between. Germline V CDR1 and CDR2: SGHNT, YYREEE (reference sequence). Here the CDR3 DNA reads TGTGCCAGCAGCCCGTGGGACACACGCACCGGGGAGCTGTTTTTT. This sequence encodes CASSPWDTRTGELFF.